The clone carrying this T cell receptor beta chain was observed at least ten times. The antigen remains unidentified. The source of the sample is a study of T cell repertoires in cytomegalovirus infection. CDR3 length: 12 amino acids. V shed 5 bases and J shed 6 bases, with 7 bases lying between them. Regarding the study as a whole: Dominating the ex vivo response were HLA-C-restricted CMV-specific TCR beta clonotypes.

In TCRdb, the reads were re-called with MiXCR into one record per CDR3 protein. The repertoire includes about 570,000 distinct CDR3 sequences, 40% of them detected once, and around 46% sits in the top ten. This chain connects TRBV12-3 or TRBV12-4 to TRBJ2-2; D call uncertain. This TCR came from a human donor in good health (CMV status not recorded). Some clones in this sample may be carry-over from other donors' samples. The sequencing used cultured PBMCs, collected from culture after CMV antigen stimulation. The CDR3 nucleotides are TGTGCCAGCAGTCCTGGGGCCGGGGAGCTGTTTTTT. Protein sequence: CASSPGAGELFF.